The clone carrying this TCR beta chain was detected only a few times. RNA transcripts yielded amplified TCR beta CDR3 regions. The primer set for the first-round RT-PCR of the TCR CDR3 was HTBI. TCRdb reprocessed the multiplex PCR reads with MiXCR, giving one entry per CDR3 protein. The repertoire holds fewer than 650,000 distinct CDR3 sequences, with about 15% as singletons. V lost 7 bases, J lost 6 bases, and 7 bases stayed unmatched. The CDR3 spans 13 residues. CDR1 and CDR2 (germline): MNHEY, SMNVEV (reference sequence). This entry is derived from a study of T cells in Graves' hyperthyroidism and ophthalmopathy. As for the study in general: At the time of initial diagnosis and before any treatment, peripheral blood was collected.

The rearrangement links TRBV27 to TRBJ1-1, with 8 bases that match TRBD1. Sequencing was carried out using blood. This TCR was recovered from a woman in her thirties or forties with Graves' hyperthyroidism. DNA for the CDR3: TGTGCCAGCAAGGAAAACAGGGGGGCTGAAGCTTTCTTT. Its translation: CASKENRGAEAFF.